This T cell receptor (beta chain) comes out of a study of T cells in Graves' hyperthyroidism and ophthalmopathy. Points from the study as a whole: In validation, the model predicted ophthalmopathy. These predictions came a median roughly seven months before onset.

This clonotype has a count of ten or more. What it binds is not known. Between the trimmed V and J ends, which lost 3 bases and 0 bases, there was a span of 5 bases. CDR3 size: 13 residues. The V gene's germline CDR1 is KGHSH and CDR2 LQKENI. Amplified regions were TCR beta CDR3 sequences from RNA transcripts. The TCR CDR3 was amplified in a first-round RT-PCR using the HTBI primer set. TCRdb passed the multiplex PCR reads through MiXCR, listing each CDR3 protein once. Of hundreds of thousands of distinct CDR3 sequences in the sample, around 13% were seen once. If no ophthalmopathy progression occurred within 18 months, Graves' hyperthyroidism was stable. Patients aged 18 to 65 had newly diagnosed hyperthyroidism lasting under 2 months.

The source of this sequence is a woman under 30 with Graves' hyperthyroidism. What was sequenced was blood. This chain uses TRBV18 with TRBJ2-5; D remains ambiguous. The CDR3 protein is CASSPSYQETQYF. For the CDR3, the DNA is TGTGCCAGCTCACCCTCTTACCAAGAGACCCAGTACTTC.